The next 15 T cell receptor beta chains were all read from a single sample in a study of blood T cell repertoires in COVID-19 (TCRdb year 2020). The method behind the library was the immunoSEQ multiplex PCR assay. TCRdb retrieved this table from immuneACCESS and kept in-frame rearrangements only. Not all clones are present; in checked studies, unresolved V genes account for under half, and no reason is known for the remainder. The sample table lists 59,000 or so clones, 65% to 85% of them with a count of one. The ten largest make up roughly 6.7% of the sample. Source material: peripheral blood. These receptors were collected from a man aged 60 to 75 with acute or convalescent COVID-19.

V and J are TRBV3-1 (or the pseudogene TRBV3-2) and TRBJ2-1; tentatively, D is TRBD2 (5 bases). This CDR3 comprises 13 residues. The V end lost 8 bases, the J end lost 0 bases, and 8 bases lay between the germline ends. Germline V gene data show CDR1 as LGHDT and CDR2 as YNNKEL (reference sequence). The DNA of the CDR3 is TGTGCCAGCCGGGGAAGCTCCTACAATGAGCAGTTCTTC. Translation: CASRGSSYNEQFF.

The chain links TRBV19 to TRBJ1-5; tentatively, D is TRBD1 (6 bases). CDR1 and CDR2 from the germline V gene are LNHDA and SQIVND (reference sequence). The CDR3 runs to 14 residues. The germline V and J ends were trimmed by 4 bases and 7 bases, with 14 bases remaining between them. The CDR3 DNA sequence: TGTGCCAGTAGTAACAAACAGGGTAGCCAGCCCCAGCATTTT. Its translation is CASSNKQGSQPQHF.

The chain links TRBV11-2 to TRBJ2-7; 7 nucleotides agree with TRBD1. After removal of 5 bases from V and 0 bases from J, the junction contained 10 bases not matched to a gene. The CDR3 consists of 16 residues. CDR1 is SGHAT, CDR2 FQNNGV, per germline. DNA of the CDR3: TGTGCCAGCAGCACCCGAGACAGGGCCTACTCCTACGAGCAGTACTTC. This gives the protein CASSTRDRAYSYEQYF.

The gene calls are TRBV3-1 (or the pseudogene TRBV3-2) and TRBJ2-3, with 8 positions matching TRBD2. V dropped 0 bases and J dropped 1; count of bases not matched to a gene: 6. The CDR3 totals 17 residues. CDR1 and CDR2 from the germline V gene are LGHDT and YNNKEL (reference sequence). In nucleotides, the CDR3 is TGTGCCAGCAGCCAAGACCTAGCGGGCCTGGGCACAGATACGCAGTATTTT. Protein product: CASSQDLAGLGTDTQYF.

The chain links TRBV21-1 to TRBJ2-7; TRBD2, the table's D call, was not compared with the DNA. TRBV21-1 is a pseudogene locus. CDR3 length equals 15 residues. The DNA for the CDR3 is TGTGCCAGCAGCCGAGCGGGGGGGAGGTCCTACGAGCAGTACTTC. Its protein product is CASSRAGGRSYEQYF.

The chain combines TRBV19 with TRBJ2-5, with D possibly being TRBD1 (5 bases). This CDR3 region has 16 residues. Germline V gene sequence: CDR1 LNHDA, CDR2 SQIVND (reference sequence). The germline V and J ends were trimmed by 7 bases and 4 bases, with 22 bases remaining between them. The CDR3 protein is CASTSMSYRFRETQYF. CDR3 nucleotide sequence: TGTGCCAGTACCTCAATGTCATACAGGTTCCGAGAGACCCAGTACTTC.

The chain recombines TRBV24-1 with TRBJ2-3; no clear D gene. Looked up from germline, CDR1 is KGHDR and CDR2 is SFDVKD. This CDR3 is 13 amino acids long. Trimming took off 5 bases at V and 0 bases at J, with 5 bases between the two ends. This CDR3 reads CATSVPSTDTQYF. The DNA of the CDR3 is TGTGCCACCAGTGTTCCTAGCACAGATACGCAGTATTTT.

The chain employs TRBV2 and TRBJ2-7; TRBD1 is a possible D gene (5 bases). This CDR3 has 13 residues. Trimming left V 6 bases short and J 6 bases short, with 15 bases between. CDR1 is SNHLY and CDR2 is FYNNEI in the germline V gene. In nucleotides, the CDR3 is TGTGCCAGCAGAACAAAGGGGCTGGGCGAGCAGTACTTC. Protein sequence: CASRTKGLGEQYF.

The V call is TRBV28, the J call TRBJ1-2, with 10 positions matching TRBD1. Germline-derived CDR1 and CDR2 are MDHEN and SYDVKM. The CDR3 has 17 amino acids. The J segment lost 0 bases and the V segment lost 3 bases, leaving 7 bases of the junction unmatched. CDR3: CASSFPGQGWANYGYTF. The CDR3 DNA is TGTGCCAGCAGTTTCCCGGGACAGGGGTGGGCTAACTATGGCTACACCTTC.

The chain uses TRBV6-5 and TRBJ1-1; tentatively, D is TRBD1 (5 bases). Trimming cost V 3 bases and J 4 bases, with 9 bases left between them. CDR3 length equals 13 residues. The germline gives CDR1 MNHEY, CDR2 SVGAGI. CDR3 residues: CASSYGAGTEAFF. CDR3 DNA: TGTGCCAGCAGTTATGGGGCAGGCACTGAAGCTTTCTTT.

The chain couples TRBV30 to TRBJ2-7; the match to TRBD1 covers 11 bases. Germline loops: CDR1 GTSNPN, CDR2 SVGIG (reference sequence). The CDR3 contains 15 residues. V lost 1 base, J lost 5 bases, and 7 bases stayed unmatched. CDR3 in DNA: TGTGCCTGGAGTGCTTGGGGGACAGGGGGAAACGAGCAGTACTTC. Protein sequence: CAWSAWGTGGNEQYF. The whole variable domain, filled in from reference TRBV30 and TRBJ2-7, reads SQTIHQWPATLVQPVGSPLSLECTVEGTSNPNLYWYRQAAGRGLQLLFYSVGIGQISSEVPQNLSASRPQDRQFILSSKKLLLSDSGFYLCAWSAWGTGGNEQYFGPGTRLTVT.

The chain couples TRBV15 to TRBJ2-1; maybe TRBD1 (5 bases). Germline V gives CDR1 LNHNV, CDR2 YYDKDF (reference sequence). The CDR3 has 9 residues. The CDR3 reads CHPRAPQFF. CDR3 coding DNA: TGTCACCCCAGGGCACCTCAGTTCTTC. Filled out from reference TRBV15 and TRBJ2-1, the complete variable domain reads DAMVIQNPRYQVTQFGKPVTLSCSQTLNHNVMYWYQQKSSQAPKLLFHYYDKDFNNEADTPDNFQSRRPNTSFCFLDIRSPGLGDTAMYLCHPRAPQFFGPGTRLTVL.

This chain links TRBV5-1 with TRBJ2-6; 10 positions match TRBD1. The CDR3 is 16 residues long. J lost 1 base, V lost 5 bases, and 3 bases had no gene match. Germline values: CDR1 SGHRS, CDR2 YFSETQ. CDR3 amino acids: CASRWTGGSGANVLTF. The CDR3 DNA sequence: TGCGCCAGCAGGTGGACAGGGGGATCTGGGGCCAACGTCCTGACTTTC. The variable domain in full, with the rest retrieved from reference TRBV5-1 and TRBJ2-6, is KAGVTQTPRYLIKTRGQQVTLSCSPISGHRSVSWYQQTPGQGLQFLFEYFSETQRNKGNFPGRFSGRQFSNSRSEMNVSTLELGDSALYLCASRWTGGSGANVLTFGAGSRLTVL.

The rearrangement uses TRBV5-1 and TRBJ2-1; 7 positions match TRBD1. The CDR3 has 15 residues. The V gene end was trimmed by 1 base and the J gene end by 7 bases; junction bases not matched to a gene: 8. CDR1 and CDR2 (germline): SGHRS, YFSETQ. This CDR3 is CASSLTNRGGNEQFF. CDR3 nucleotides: TGCGCCAGCAGCTTGACCAACAGGGGTGGGAATGAGCAGTTCTTC.

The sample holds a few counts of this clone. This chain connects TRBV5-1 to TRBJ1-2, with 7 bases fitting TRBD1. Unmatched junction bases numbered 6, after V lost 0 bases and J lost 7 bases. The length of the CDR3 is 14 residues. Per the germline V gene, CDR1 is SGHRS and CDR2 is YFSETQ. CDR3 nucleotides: TGCGCCAGCAGCTTGGAAGGGGGCGCGGGTGGCTACACCTTC. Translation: CASSLEGGAGGYTF.